The source of this T cell receptor (beta chain) is a study of regulatory T cells in long-lasting Graves disease. The sample holds many counts of this clonotype. What it recognizes is unknown. Arm-PCR with iRepertoire HTBI primers amplified the CDR3 regions for these TCR beta libraries. TCRdb called the multiplex PCR reads again in MiXCR, with one record for every CDR3 protein. In the table there are almost 350,000 distinct CDR3 sequences, 15% to 20% of which are singletons. This CDR3 is 15 amino acids long. The junction had 5 bases not matched to a gene; V was cut back by 6 bases and J by 5 bases. Germline assignment: CDR1 SNHLY and CDR2 FYNNEI. Study-wide findings and caveats: Persistent cases favored TRBV28, TRBJ1-2 and TRBJ2-5. Persistent Graves' disease cases displayed lower TCR diversity than newly diagnosed ones.

Time point reported: persistent/refractory GD, antithyroid drugs over 5 years with positive TRAb. TCR sequences were obtained from RNA taken from PBMCs. The chain combines TRBV2 with TRBJ2-2; 11 bases are a match to TRBD2. Sequences were derived from peripheral blood mononuclear cells (PBMCs), sampled when the disease was refractory, from a patient treated with antithyroid drugs. The source of this sequence is a female donor with Graves disease. CDR3 sequence (DNA): TGTGCCAGCAGCCGACTAGCGGGATTTACCGGGGAGCTGTTTTTT. Translating gives CASSRLAGFTGELFF.